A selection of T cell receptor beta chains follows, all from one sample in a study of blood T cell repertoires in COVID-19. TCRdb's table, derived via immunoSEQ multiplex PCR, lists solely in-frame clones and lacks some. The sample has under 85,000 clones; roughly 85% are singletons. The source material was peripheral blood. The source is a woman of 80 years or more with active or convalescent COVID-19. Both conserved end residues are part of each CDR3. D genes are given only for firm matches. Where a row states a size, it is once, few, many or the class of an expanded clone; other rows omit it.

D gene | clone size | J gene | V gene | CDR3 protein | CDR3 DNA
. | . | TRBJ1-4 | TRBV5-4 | CASSDRSVNEKLFF | TGTGCCAGCAGCGACAGGAGCGTGAATGAAAAACTGTTTTTT
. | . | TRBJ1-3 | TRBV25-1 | CASRFGGAGNTIYF | TGTGCCAGCAGATTCGGGGGTGCTGGAAACACCATATATTTT
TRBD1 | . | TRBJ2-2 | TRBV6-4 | CASSDPHRGDGELFF | TGTGCCAGCAGTGACCCTCACAGGGGCGACGGGGAGCTGTTTTTT
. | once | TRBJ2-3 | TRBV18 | CASSPAVGGLSTDTQYF | TGTGCCAGCTCACCGGCTGTCGGCGGACTTAGCACAGATACGCAGTATTTT
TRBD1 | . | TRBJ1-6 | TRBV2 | CASRRQGQNSPLHF | TGTGCCAGCAGAAGACAGGGGCAAAATTCACCCCTCCACTTT
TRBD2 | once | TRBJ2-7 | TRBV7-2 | CASSPGGLKNYEQYF | TGTGCCAGCAGCCCGGGGGGACTAAAGAACTACGAGCAGTACTTC
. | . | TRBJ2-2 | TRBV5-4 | CASSLAQTGVELFF | TGTGCCAGCAGCTTGGCTCAGACCGGGGTGGAGCTGTTTTTT
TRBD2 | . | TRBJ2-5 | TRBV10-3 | CAISEGTSGMYQETQYF | TGTGCCATCAGTGAAGGGACTAGCGGTATGTACCAAGAGACCCAGTACTTC
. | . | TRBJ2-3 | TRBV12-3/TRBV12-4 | CASSLLTDTQYF | TGTGCCAGCAGCCTCCTCACAGATACGCAGTATTTT
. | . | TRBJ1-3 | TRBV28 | CASSFLYTIYF | TGTGCCAGCAGTTTCCTCTACACCATATATTTT
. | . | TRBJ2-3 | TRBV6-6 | CASTRDTDTQYF | TGTGCCAGCACGAGGGACACAGATACGCAGTATTTT
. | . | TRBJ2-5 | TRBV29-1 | CSVLIGRGAQETQYF | TGCAGCGTTTTAATCGGTCGGGGGGCTCAAGAGACCCAGTACTTC
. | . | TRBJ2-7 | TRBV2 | CASSEQGTYEQYF | TGTGCCAGCAGTGAACAGGGCACCTACGAGCAGTACTTC
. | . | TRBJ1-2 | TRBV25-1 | CASSAAGGNYGYTF | TGTGCCAGCAGTGCCGCGGGAGGAAACTATGGCTACACCTTC
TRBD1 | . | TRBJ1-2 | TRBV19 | CASSVTGAQNYGYTF | TGTGCCAGTAGCGTCACAGGGGCTCAAAACTATGGCTACACCTTC
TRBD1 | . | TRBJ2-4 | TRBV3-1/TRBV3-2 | CASSLQGSKNIQYF | TGTGCCAGCAGCCTACAGGGGTCCAAAAACATTCAGTACTTC
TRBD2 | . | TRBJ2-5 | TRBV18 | CASSRGGRQETQYF | TGTGCCAGCTCACGGGGGGGTCGCCAAGAGACCCAGTACTTC
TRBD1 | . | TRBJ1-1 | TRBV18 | CASSLGQGNTEAFF | TGTGCCAGCTCACTTGGACAGGGGAACACTGAAGCTTTCTTT
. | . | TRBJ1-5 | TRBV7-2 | CASSLRAGSDQPQHF | TGTGCCAGCAGCTTAAGGGCAGGGTCTGATCAGCCCCAGCATTTT
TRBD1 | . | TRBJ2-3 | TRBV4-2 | CASSQGQGLDTDTQYF | TGTGCCAGCAGCCAAGGACAGGGGTTGGACACAGATACGCAGTATTTT
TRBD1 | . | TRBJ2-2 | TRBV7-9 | CASSSDRSFTNTGELFF | TGTGCCAGCAGCTCGGACAGGAGCTTTACGAACACCGGGGAGCTGTTTTTT
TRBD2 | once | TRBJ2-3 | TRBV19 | CASSILGGGPDTQYF | TGTGCCAGTAGTATATTGGGGGGAGGGCCAGATACGCAGTATTTT
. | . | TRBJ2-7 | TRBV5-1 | CASSLVTGTLPSYEQYF | TGCGCCAGCAGCTTGGTAACAGGAACCCTCCCCTCCTACGAGCAGTACTTC
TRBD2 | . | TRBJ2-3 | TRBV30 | CAWRAGGGDTQYF | TGTGCCTGGCGAGCGGGAGGAGGAGATACGCAGTATTTT
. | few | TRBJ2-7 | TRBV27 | CASSFEQPAYRYEQYF | TGTGCCAGCAGTTTTGAACAGCCAGCTTATCGTTACGAGCAGTACTTC
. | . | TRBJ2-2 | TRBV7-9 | CASSLRVAGANTGELFF | TGTGCCAGCAGCTTAAGGGTGGCGGGGGCCAACACCGGGGAGCTGTTTTTT